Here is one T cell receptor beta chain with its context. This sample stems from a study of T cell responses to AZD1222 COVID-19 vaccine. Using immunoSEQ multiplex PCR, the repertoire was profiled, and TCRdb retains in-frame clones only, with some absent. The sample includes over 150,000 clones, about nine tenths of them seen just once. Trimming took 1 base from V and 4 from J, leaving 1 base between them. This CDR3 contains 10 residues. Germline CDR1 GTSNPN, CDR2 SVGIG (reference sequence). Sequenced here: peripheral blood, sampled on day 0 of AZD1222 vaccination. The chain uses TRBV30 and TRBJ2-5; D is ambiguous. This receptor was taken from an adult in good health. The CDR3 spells CAWSAETQYF. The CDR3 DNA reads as TGTGCCTGGAGTGCAGAGACCCAGTACTTC.